There are a few counts of the clone carrying this TCR beta chain. The length of the CDR3 is 14 residues. Germline values: CDR1 SGHTA, CDR2 FQGNSA. V was clipped by 3 bases and J by 8 bases, with 16 bases between them. This entry belongs to a study of multiple sclerosis patients with progressive multifocal leukoencephalopathy. The data were produced by immunoSEQ multiplex PCR, yet TCRdb's version contains in-frame clones alone and is incomplete. The data contain about 32,000 clones, approximately 86% of them singletons. Noted time point: time of PML onset. The clonotype was recovered from a middle-aged woman with progressive multifocal leukoencephalopathy. The sequencing used PBMCs, collected from a patient treated with natalizumab. The chain couples TRBV7-2 to TRBJ1-2; possible D gene TRBD1, 5 bases. CDR3 nucleotides: TGTGCCAGCAGCTTCGGGGGAAGCAAGATCGGCTACACCTTC. Translating gives CASSFGGSKIGYTF.